These 21 T cell receptor beta chains originate from one sample sequenced in a study of lymphopenia after photon versus proton radiotherapy. Sequencing was performed with immunoSEQ multiplex PCR; in TCRdb, only in-frame clones are kept and a portion is missing. This sample has 25,000 to 30,000 clones, with more than 90% found just once. The sequencing here drew on peripheral blood, taken from a patient treated with photon-based radiotherapy. The origin of the receptors is a woman in her forties or fifties with cholangiocarcinoma.

The rearrangement uses TRBV28 and TRBJ1-2; D remains unclear. V lost 3 bases and J 2 bases, leaving 7 bases between the germline ends. The CDR3 sequence is 13 residues long. Per the germline V gene, CDR1 is MDHEN and CDR2 is SYDVKM. The CDR3 nucleotides are TGTGCCAGCAGTTTTTACGGGAACTATGGCTACACCTTC. Its translation is CASSFYGNYGYTF.

The chain joins TRBV5-1 to TRBJ1-2; 12 nucleotides match TRBD1. This CDR3 spans 15 amino acids. The V gene's germline CDR1 is SGHRS and CDR2 YFSETQ. J gave up 4 bases and V 4 bases, and 5 bases lay outside the gene matches. The CDR3 DNA follows: TGCGCCAGCAGCCCGGGACAGGGGGCGTTCTATGGCTACACCTTC. Translated: CASSPGQGAFYGYTF. Combining the CDR3 with reference TRBV5-1 and TRBJ1-2 gives the whole variable domain KAGVTQTPRYLIKTRGQQVTLSCSPISGHRSVSWYQQTPGQGLQFLFEYFSETQRNKGNFPGRFSGRQFSNSRSEMNVSTLELGDSALYLCASSPGQGAFYGYTFGSGTRLTVV.

This rearrangement joins TRBV4-3 to TRBJ2-3; 10 nucleotides match TRBD2. The CDR3 is 16 amino acids. Trimming removed 0 bases from V and 10 bases from J; junction bases left unmatched: 10. The V gene's germline CDR1 is LGHNA and CDR2 YSLEER. The CDR3 DNA is TGCGCCAGCAGCCAAGAGATTAGCGGGGGGCAGGCGGCGCAGTATTTT. Translated: CASSQEISGGQAAQYF.

The CDR3 reads CASSFYHGRGSYNEQFF. Here the CDR3 DNA reads TGCGCCAGCAGCTTTTATCACGGCCGAGGGTCCTACAATGAGCAGTTCTTC. The chain employs TRBV5-1 and TRBJ2-1; tentative D call: TRBD2 (5 bases). Trimming removed 2 bases from V and 1 base from J, with 16 bases in between. The CDR3 is 17 amino acids. The germline V gene encodes CDR1 SGHRS and CDR2 YFSETQ.

This rearrangement joins TRBV6-5 to TRBJ1-4, with D possibly TRBD1 on 5 matching bases. The CDR3 loop spans 15 amino acids. V was trimmed by 6 bases and J by 5 bases, leaving 16 bases between them. Germline V gene sequence: CDR1 MNHEY, CDR2 SVGAGI. The CDR3 nucleotides read TGTGCCAGCAGCCCCCTCAGGGCCCCCAATGAAAAACTGTTTTTT. Its protein is CASSPLRAPNEKLFF.

The table lists this clone with a count of one. This sequence joins TRBV18 and TRBJ2-2; the D gene is possibly TRBD1 (5 bases). This CDR3 has 13 residues. V was pared by 2 bases and J by 6 bases, with 7 bases between. Germline V CDR1 and CDR2: KGHSH, LQKENI. Here the CDR3 DNA reads TGTGCCAGCTCACCATTAGGGGCCGGGGAGCTGTTTTTT. Amino acid sequence: CASSPLGAGELFF.

This sequence joins TRBV5-1 and TRBJ1-6; TRBD1 matches at 7 bases. With 5 bases clipped from V and 6 bases from J, the junction kept 8 bases outside the gene matches. This CDR3 comprises 15 residues. Germline CDR1 and CDR2: SGHRS and YFSETQ. Here the CDR3 DNA reads TGCGCCAGCAGAAACCTACAGGGGCCTAATTCACCCCTCCACTTT. It yields the protein CASRNLQGPNSPLHF.

The rearrangement links TRBV5-8 to TRBJ1-2; weak D call: TRBD1 (5 bases). Germline CDR1 is SGHTS and CDR2 is YDEGEE. The CDR3 spans 17 residues. The germline V and J ends were trimmed by 8 bases and 5 bases, with 28 bases remaining between them. DNA of the CDR3: TGTGCCAGTGATATAAAACCAAAAGGTGTTAGGGGATATGGCTACACCTTC. Translating gives CASDIKPKGVRGYGYTF.

The CDR3 protein is CSVGAGANYGYTF. The CDR3 DNA is TGCAGCGTTGGTGCAGGAGCCAACTATGGCTACACCTTC. The chain links TRBV29-1 to TRBJ1-2, with D unresolved. Germline V gene sequence: CDR1 SQVTM, CDR2 ANQGSEA. This CDR3 has 13 residues. V lost 4 bases and J lost 2, with 11 bases in between.

The chain carries TRBV4-3 and TRBJ1-1; a possible D gene is TRBD1 (5 bases). V was trimmed by 4 bases and J by 11 bases, leaving 17 bases between them. CDR3 length: 13 amino acids. Germline V gene lookup returns CDR1 LGHNA and CDR2 YSLEER. The DNA for the CDR3 is TGCGCCAGCAGCCCAGGAGGTGGGGCGGGGGCTTTCTTT. Translated, it gives CASSPGGGAGAFF.

V and J are TRBV19 and TRBJ1-2; 9 bases align to TRBD1. This CDR3 comprises 14 residues. The germline gives CDR1 LNHDA, CDR2 SQIVND (reference sequence). V was clipped by 6 bases and J by 7 bases; unmatched bases: 9. CDR3 coding DNA: TGTGCCAGTAGAGAGACAGGGGGTGGTTTTGGCTACACCTTC. Translated, it gives CASRETGGGFGYTF.

The V and J genes are TRBV7-8 and TRBJ1-3; TRBD1 matches 8 bases. The V gene's germline CDR1 is SGHVS and CDR2 FQNEAQ. Trimming at V came to 5 bases and at J to 0 bases, leaving 12 bases not matched to a gene. The CDR3 extends over 18 amino acids. CDR3 DNA: TGTGCCAGCAGCCCTACACAGATGACAGGGGACTCTGGAAACACCATATATTTT. This encodes CASSPTQMTGDSGNTIYF.

This clone was observed a single time. J is TRBJ2-3 and V is TRBV6-5; possibly TRBD2 for D (6 bases). Germline loops: CDR1 MNHEY, CDR2 SVGAGI. The CDR3 sequence is 12 residues long. Trimming took off 6 bases at V and 11 bases at J, with 15 bases between the two ends. As DNA, the CDR3 is TGTGCCAGCAGCCCCGGCTTGGGGGGGCAGTATTTT. It yields the protein CASSPGLGGQYF.

The V gene is TRBV6-1, the J gene TRBJ1-2, with D unclear. This CDR3 is built from 15 residues. Germline V CDR1 and CDR2: MNHNS, SASEGT. The ends were cut back, 1 base at V and 3 bases at J, with 12 bases in the middle. CDR3 nucleotides: TGTGCCAGCAGTGAAGGTCAGGCGGGTTACTATGGCTACACCTTC. Its translation: CASSEGQAGYYGYTF.

V gene TRBV5-6 combines with J gene TRBJ2-1; D ambiguous. Trimming removed 2 bases at V and 13 bases at J, with 10 bases between. The CDR3 runs to 11 residues. The germline V gene encodes CDR1 SGHDT and CDR2 YYEEEE. CDR3 nucleotides: TGTGCCAGCAGCTTCGACCTTTTCCAGTTCTTC. Protein: CASSFDLFQFF.

This chain uses TRBV7-2 with TRBJ1-6, with 10 positions matching TRBD1. Germline CDR1 SGHTA, CDR2 FQGNSA. The ends lost 6 bases at V and 5 bases at J; junction bases unmatched: 4. This CDR3 is built from 15 residues. The CDR3 DNA follows: TGTGCCAGCAGTCTAGGACAGGGGGATAATTCACCCCTCCACTTT. Amino acid sequence: CASSLGQGDNSPLHF.

The genes are TRBV20-1 and TRBJ1-5; D perhaps matches TRBD1 (5 bases). Germline V gives CDR1 DFQATT, CDR2 SNEGSKA (reference sequence). V lost 6 bases, J lost 14 bases, and 17 bases lay in between. This CDR3 has 11 amino acids. The DNA of the CDR3 is TGCAGTGCCCCGGGGGTAATTTGGGAGCATTTT. Translating it yields CSAPGVIWEHF.

The chain has TRBV11-2 and TRBJ2-4, with TRBD1 as a possible D gene (6 bases). The CDR3 has 15 amino acids. Trimming took 6 bases from V and 0 from J, leaving 12 bases between them. Germline CDR1 is SGHAT and CDR2 is FQNNGV. The CDR3 region is CASSQGQIAKNIQYF. Written as DNA, the CDR3 is TGTGCCAGCAGTCAAGGACAGATAGCCAAAAACATTCAGTACTTC. Variable domain in full (rest from reference TRBV11-2 and TRBJ2-4): EAGVAQSPRYKIIEKRQSVAFWCNPISGHATLYWYQQILGQGPKLLIQFQNNGVVDDSQLPKDRFSAERLKGVDSTLKIQPAKLEDSAVYLCASSQGQIAKNIQYFGAGTRLSVL.

The chain is built from TRBV7-9 and TRBJ1-2, with TRBD1 as a possible D gene (5 bases). There are 16 residues in the CDR3. Trimming took 4 bases from V and 6 from J, leaving 21 bases between them. Germline-derived CDR1 and CDR2 are SEHNR and FQNEAQ (reference sequence). The CDR3 protein is CASSSRGVQARDGYTF. The CDR3 DNA is TGTGCCAGCAGCTCCAGAGGTGTCCAGGCCAGGGATGGCTACACCTTC.

The chain employs TRBV4-1 and TRBJ1-1, with a tentative D call TRBD1 (6 bases). V was cut by 0 bases and J by 0 bases, with 14 bases left in between. CDR1 is MGHRA, CDR2 YSYEKL, per germline. The CDR3 runs to 17 residues. The CDR3, as DNA: TGCGCCAGCAGCCAAGATCCCAACAGGGTCATGAACACTGAAGCTTTCTTT. Protein product: CASSQDPNRVMNTEAFF.

V and J are TRBV7-2 and TRBJ1-5; D unresolved. CDR3 length: 14 amino acids. V was trimmed by 2 bases and J by 5 bases, leaving 10 bases between them. Looked up from germline, CDR1 is SGHTA and CDR2 is FQGNSA. This CDR3 reads CASSLSGRDQPQHF. For the CDR3, the DNA is TGTGCCAGCAGCTTATCCGGACGGGATCAGCCCCAGCATTTT.